The 19 T cell receptor beta chains reported below all come from one sample, sequenced in a study of PD-1 blockade in classical Hodgkin lymphoma. Some clones are missing from TCRdb's copy, which holds only in-frame ones; the method was immunoSEQ multiplex PCR. The profile covers roughly 70,000 clones, with about two thirds appearing a single time and 7.5% to 9.5% taken by the ten largest. Brentuximab vedotin exposure varied, and every patient relapsed after autologous stem cell transplantation. The sample in question was peripheral blood mononuclear cells (PBMCs), obtained before the second cycle of nivolumab. These receptors all come from a human donor with classical Hodgkin lymphoma.

V usage is TRBV19 and J usage is TRBJ1-4; D is unclear. Germline assignment: CDR1 LNHDA and CDR2 SQIVND (reference sequence). The CDR3 is made up of 16 amino acids. The V end was cut by 5 bases, the J end by 8 bases, with 21 bases between. CDR3 coding DNA: TGTGCCAGTAGTGTAATAACCGACTCGGATCGGGAAAAACTGTTTTTT. Residues: CASSVITDSDREKLFF.

This chain links TRBV7-2 with TRBJ2-7, with 11 nucleotides matching TRBD2. CDR3 length: 16 amino acids. Trimming removed 1 base from V and 3 bases from J; junction bases left unmatched: 5. The germline V gene encodes CDR1 SGHTA and CDR2 FQGNSA. As DNA, the CDR3 is TGTGCCAGCAGCTTAGGGGGGACTAGCGGCAACTACGAGCAGTACTTC. Translation: CASSLGGTSGNYEQYF.

In this sample, this clone turned up a few times. The J gene is TRBJ1-1, the V gene TRBV29-1, with a possible D match to TRBD1 (5 bases). V gave up 6 bases and J gave up 0 bases, with 11 bases separating them. The germline gives CDR1 SQVTM, CDR2 ANQGSEA. This CDR3 spans 13 amino acids. This CDR3 is CSVHRGMNTEAFF. Here the CDR3 DNA reads TGCAGCGTACACCGGGGGATGAACACTGAAGCTTTCTTT.

This clone was recorded a few times. The gene calls are TRBV5-1 and TRBJ2-3, with 7 positions matching TRBD1. From germline, CDR1 is SGHRS and CDR2 YFSETQ. The junction had 5 bases not matched to a gene; V was cut back by 2 bases and J by 2 bases. The CDR3 spans 15 residues. CDR3 in DNA: TGCGCCAGCAGCTTAGGGGGCCACCTCACAGATACGCAGTATTTT. Translation gives CASSLGGHLTDTQYF.

This rearrangement joins TRBV7-9 to TRBJ2-1; 12 bases are shared with TRBD2. J was trimmed by 11 bases and V by 5 bases; bases with no gene match: 13. Germline V lookup: CDR1 SEHNR, CDR2 FQNEAQ (reference sequence). The CDR3 runs to 16 residues. The CDR3 DNA follows: TGTGCCAGCAGCCCCCCTAGCGGGAGGGCCTTAAACCAGCAGTTCTTC. This sequence encodes CASSPPSGRALNQQFF.

The J gene is TRBJ2-1, the V gene TRBV12-5; D gene ambiguous. Germline-derived CDR1 and CDR2 are LGHNT and FRNRAP. The CDR3 extends over 14 amino acids. V lost 6 bases, J lost 4 bases, and 13 bases lay in between. The CDR3 is CASGLSDGYNEQFF. CDR3 DNA sequence: TGTGCTAGTGGCTTGAGTGACGGTTACAATGAGCAGTTCTTC.

The chain joins TRBV11-2 to TRBJ2-7; the match to TRBD1 covers 8 bases. The CDR3 covers 17 residues. Germline CDR1 is SGHAT and CDR2 is FQNNGV. Unmatched junction bases numbered 10, after V lost 0 bases and J lost 3 bases. This CDR3 is CASSLDEAPGGIYEQYF. The CDR3 nucleotides are TGTGCCAGCAGCTTAGACGAGGCCCCAGGGGGCATCTACGAGCAGTACTTC.

This chain uses TRBV18 with TRBJ1-1, with a possible D match to TRBD1 (6 bases). Looked up from germline, CDR1 is KGHSH and CDR2 is LQKENI. V gave up 4 bases and J gave up 8 bases, with 20 bases separating them. This CDR3 has 15 amino acids. The CDR3 region is CASSLQGFEYEEAFF. The CDR3 coding sequence is TGTGCCAGCTCACTCCAGGGGTTTGAGTACGAGGAAGCTTTCTTT.

V gene TRBV4-1 combines with J gene TRBJ2-1; 12 bases line up with TRBD1. From germline, CDR1 is MGHRA and CDR2 YSYEKL. V shed 0 bases, J shed 9 bases, and the junction held 9 bases outside the gene matches. The CDR3 loop spans 17 amino acids. In DNA, the CDR3 is TGCGCCAGCAGCCAAGATCTGGGGGGACAGGGGGCCGGTGAGCAGTTCTTC. Translated: CASSQDLGGQGAGEQFF.

This chain uses TRBV5-1 with TRBJ1-1; possibly TRBD1 for D (5 bases). The germline V gene has CDR1 SGHRS and CDR2 YFSETQ. Between the trimmed V and J ends, which lost 4 bases and 0 bases, there was a span of 10 bases. The CDR3 consists of 14 residues. The CDR3 nucleotides are TGCGCCAGCAGCCTACGACAGTTGAACACTGAAGCTTTCTTT. As protein: CASSLRQLNTEAFF.

In DNA, the CDR3 is TGTGCCACGAGAGACGGACACTATGGCTACACCTTC. The encoded protein is CATRDGHYGYTF. The rearrangement joins TRBV15 to TRBJ1-2; no clear D gene. V was trimmed by 9 bases and J by 3 bases, leaving 11 bases between them. The CDR3 totals 12 residues. Germline lookup yields CDR1 LNHNV and CDR2 YYDKDF (reference sequence).

The V and J genes are TRBV7-8 and TRBJ2-2, with TRBD1 matching over 11 bases. Germline V gives CDR1 SGHVS, CDR2 FQNEAQ. The CDR3 sequence is 16 residues long. J lost 7 bases, V lost 3 bases, and 7 bases had no gene match. The CDR3 bases are TGTGCCAGCAGCTTGGTCGGACAGGGGGCTTTCGGGGAGCTGTTTTTT. Amino acids: CASSLVGQGAFGELFF.

The V and J genes are TRBV11-3 and TRBJ2-1, with a possible D match to TRBD1 (6 bases). V lost 2 bases and J lost 5, with 16 bases in between. Germline V gene sequence: CDR1 SGHNT, CDR2 YENEEA. This CDR3 region has 16 residues. In DNA, the CDR3 is TGTGCCAGCAGCTTACCTGGGCGGACAGCAGACAATGAGCAGTTCTTC. It encodes CASSLPGRTADNEQFF.

This clone came up a few times. V usage is TRBV11-3 and J usage is TRBJ2-5, with 8 bases aligning to TRBD1. This CDR3 has 16 residues. The V gene end was trimmed by 0 bases and the J gene end by 3 bases; junction bases not matched to a gene: 6. Germline values: CDR1 SGHNT, CDR2 YENEEA. For the CDR3, the DNA is TGTGCCAGCAGCTTAGACTTACAGGGGGTGGAAGAGACCCAGTACTTC. This codes for CASSLDLQGVEETQYF.

The chain joins TRBV29-1 to TRBJ1-2, with 9 bases that match TRBD1. Germline CDR1 and CDR2: SQVTM and ANQGSEA. V trimming: 7 bases; J trimming: 3 bases; junction bases outside the gene matches: 6. CDR3 length: 13 amino acids. The DNA of the CDR3 is TGCAGCGGCGGACAGGGGCTAGACTATGGCTACACCTTC. Translated: CSGGQGLDYGYTF.

The rearrangement links TRBV9 to TRBJ1-2; TRBD1 might be the D (6 bases). The germline gives CDR1 SGDLS, CDR2 YYNGEE. The CDR3 is 14 residues long. Trimming stripped 3 bases from V and 4 bases from J, with 13 bases between. CDR3 in DNA: TGTGCCAGCAGCGAGCCCTCGGGGGCCTATGGCTACACCTTC. Its translation is CASSEPSGAYGYTF.

The V call is TRBV27, the J call TRBJ1-1, with D possibly TRBD1 on 5 matching bases. The V gene's germline CDR1 is MNHEY and CDR2 SMNVEV (reference sequence). The germline V and J ends were trimmed by 4 bases and 0 bases, with 6 bases remaining between them. The CDR3 contains 13 residues. CDR3 DNA: TGTGCCAGCAGTTGGGGGATGAACACTGAAGCTTTCTTT. As protein: CASSWGMNTEAFF.

V and J are TRBV6-1 and TRBJ2-2; 9 bases fit TRBD1. V lost 6 bases and J lost 0; bases outside the gene matches: 2. Germline lookup yields CDR1 MNHNS and CDR2 SASEGT. The CDR3 runs 15 residues. CDR3 sequence (DNA): TGTGCCAGCAGACGGGACAGGGCGAACACCGGGGAGCTGTTTTTT. Translated: CASRRDRANTGELFF.

The chain joins TRBV14 to TRBJ2-2; D perhaps matches TRBD1 (5 bases). The V end was cut by 2 bases, the J end by 5 bases, with 6 bases between. The length of the CDR3 is 13 residues. Germline CDR1 and CDR2: SGHDN and FVKESK. The CDR3 DNA sequence: TGTGCCAGCAGCCAATCAGGGACCGGGGAGCTGTTTTTT. Its protein is CASSQSGTGELFF.